This T cell receptor (beta chain) was sequenced for a study of blood T cells in healthy people across ages. Study observations and caveats: Estimates of total diversity, which came from one million sequenced T cells, were considered to be underestimates.

Through a sample-barcoded 5' primer and a J-beta primer mix, a second PCR was run for about 6 to 12 cycles. Every molecule of cDNA carried a tag from a template-switch adaptor with 12 random nucleotides. TCRdb independently ran MiXCR on the 5' RACE reads; one entry per CDR3 protein. The table shows hundreds of thousands of distinct CDR3 sequences, with around 43% occurring only once. Germline V CDR1 and CDR2: SGHTA, FQGNSA. The CDR3 covers 11 residues. Trimming pared 6 bases from V and 8 bases from J, leaving 10 bases between. In regard to this clonotype: Its antigen is as yet unknown.

Sequences were obtained from blood. The receptor was isolated from a man older than 75 in good health. This chain links TRBV7-2 with TRBJ1-1; D remains ambiguous. CDR3 DNA: TGTGCCAGCAGTTCCGGTCAGGAAGCTTTCTTT. Protein product: CASSSGQEAFF.